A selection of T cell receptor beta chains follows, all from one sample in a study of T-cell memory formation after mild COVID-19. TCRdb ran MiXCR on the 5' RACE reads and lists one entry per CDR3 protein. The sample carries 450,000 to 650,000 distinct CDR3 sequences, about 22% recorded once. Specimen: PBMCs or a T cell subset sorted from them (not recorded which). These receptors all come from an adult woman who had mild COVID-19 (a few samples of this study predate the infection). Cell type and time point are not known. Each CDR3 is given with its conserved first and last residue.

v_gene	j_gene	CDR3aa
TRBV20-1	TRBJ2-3	CSAILFGREDRTDTQYF
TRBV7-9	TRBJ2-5	CASSLLTRGLETQYF
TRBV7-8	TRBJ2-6	CASSQLGRPPAGGAGTGANVLTF
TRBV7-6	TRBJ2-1	CASSLLPGSGNEQFF
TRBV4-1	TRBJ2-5	CASSQEVPPFGGPQYF
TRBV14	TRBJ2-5	CASSPIAGGGTQETQYF
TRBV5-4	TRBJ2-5	CASSLAFGGGARETQYF
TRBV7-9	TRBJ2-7	CASSLSPGTSVSYEQYF
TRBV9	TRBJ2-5	CASSPRTSGYQETQYF
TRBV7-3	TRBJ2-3	CASSSRQGADTQYF
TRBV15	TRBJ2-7	CATSSGLGPFEQYF
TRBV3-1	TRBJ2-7	CASSQTGGFEQYF
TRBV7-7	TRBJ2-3	CASSLGAGRGTDTQYF
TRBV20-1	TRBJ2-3	CSARISGLAPDTQYF
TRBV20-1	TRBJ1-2	CSAAQTPVSASEPF
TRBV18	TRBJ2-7	CASSPSLQGVSTYEQYF
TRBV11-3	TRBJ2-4	CASSSRTSAKNIQYF
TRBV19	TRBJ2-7	CASSIDRGYEQYF
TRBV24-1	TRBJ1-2	CATSESRVDNYGYTF
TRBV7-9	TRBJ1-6	CASSSMDSPLHF
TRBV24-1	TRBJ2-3	CATSDGGRRVDTQYF
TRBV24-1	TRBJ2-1	CATSDITGGSYNEQFF
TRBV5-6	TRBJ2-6	CASSFKFRMDRLSGANVLTF
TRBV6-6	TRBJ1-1	CASSYSGLNTEAFF
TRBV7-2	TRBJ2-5	CASSRKGDAGKTQYF
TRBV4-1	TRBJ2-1	CASSQPTGRLNNEQFF
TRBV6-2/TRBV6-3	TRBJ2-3	CASRKGTTDTQYF
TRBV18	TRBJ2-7	CASSLREGLNEQYF
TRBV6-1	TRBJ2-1	CASTLGGPINEQFF
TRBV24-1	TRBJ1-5	CATSLRNNQPQHF
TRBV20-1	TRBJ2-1	CSARKVATSGGAKVTYNEQFF
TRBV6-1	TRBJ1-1	CASSEGQLMNTEAFF
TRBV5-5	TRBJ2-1	CASSLARSSEQFF
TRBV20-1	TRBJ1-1	CSAPRRRGSAEAFF
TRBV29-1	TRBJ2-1	CSVDIRGDYNEQFF
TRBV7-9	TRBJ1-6	CASSLVAQSYNSPLHF
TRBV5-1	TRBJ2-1	CASSLDGTPYNEQFF
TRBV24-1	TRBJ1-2	CATMGQKTDGYTF
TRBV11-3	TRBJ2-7	CASSPRTERAYEQYF
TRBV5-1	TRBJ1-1	CASSLGAGTDTEAFF
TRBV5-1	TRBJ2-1	CASSPSGTAANEQFF
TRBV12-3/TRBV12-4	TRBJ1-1	CASSFRVTEAFF
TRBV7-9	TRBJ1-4	CASSLAVEKLFF
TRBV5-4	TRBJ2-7	CASSTSGRPGEQYF
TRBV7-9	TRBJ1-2	CASSSGAANYGYTF
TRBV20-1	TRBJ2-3	CSSRVAAGTDTQYF
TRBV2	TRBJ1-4	CASRHSATNEKLFF
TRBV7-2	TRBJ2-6	CASSLSRGGSGANVLTF
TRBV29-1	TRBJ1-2	CSLSTGVINYGYTF
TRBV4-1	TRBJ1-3	CASSQQIGQGSGNTIYF
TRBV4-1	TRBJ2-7	CASSQDGGRTYEQYF
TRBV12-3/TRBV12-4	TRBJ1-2	CASSRAPGQGNDGYTF
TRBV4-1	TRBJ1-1	CASSQAPGETMNTEAFF
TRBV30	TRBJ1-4	CAWSETGLGEKLFF
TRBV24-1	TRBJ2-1	CATKGTSGRNEQFF
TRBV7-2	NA	CASSLSGTQYF
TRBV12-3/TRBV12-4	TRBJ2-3	CASSLGGISTDTQYF